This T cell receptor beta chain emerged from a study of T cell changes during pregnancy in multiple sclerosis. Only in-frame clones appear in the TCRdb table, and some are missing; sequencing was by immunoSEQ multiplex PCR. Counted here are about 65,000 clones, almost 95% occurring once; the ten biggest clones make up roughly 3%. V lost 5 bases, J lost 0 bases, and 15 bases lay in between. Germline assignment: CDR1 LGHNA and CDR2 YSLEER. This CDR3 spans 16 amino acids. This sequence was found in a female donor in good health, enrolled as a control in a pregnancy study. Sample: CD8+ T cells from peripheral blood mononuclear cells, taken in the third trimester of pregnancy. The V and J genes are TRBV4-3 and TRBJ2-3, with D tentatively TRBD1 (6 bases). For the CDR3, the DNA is TGCGCCAGCAGCTCAAGGGGGTTGGGGAGCACAGATACGCAGTATTTT. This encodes CASSSRGLGSTDTQYF.